The 7 T cell receptor beta chains below all came from one sample that was sequenced in a study of T cell repertoires in cytomegalovirus infection. TCRdb processed the reads anew with MiXCR; each CDR3 protein has one entry. The repertoire holds some 240,000 distinct CDR3 sequences, with 17% as singletons. Source material: CD8+ T cells from PBMCs. These receptors were collected from a human donor in good health (CMV status not recorded). Some clones in this sample may be carry-over from other donors' samples.

The chain is built from TRBV10-3 and TRBJ2-5, with 7 bases aligning to TRBD1. CDR1 is ENHRY, CDR2 SYGVKD, per germline. The CDR3 totals 15 residues. V lost 5 bases to trimming and J lost 2 bases; unmatched junction nucleotides: 8. In DNA, the CDR3 is TGTGCCATCAGTTTTGCCGGGACAGCTCAAGAGACCCAGTACTTC. It codes for CAISFAGTAQETQYF.

The chain is built from TRBV12-3 or TRBV12-4 and TRBJ2-1; D remains unclear. V was cut by 4 bases and J by 3 bases, with 7 bases left in between. The CDR3 sequence is 13 residues long. The CDR3 nucleotides are TGTGCCAGCAGTTCCCAGAGCTACAATGAGCAGTTCTTC. Its translation is CASSSQSYNEQFF.

This clonotype was seen repeatedly, ten times or more. The V and J genes are TRBV6-6 and TRBJ2-7, with 8 bases that match TRBD2. The germline CDR1 and CDR2 sequences are MNHNY and SVGAGI (reference sequence). The CDR3 covers 15 residues. Trimming took 7 bases from V and 3 from J; bases not matched to a gene: 11. In DNA, the CDR3 is TGTGCCAGCAATCTACAGGGCGGGGGGCTCTACGAGCAGTACTTC. It specifies CASNLQGGGLYEQYF.

This clonotype was detected a few times. This sequence joins TRBV7-9 and TRBJ2-4; tentatively, D is TRBD1 (5 bases). The germline CDR1 and CDR2 sequences are SEHNR and FQNEAQ (reference sequence). The CDR3 is made up of 15 amino acids. V lost 5 bases and J 3 bases, leaving 14 bases between the germline ends. The CDR3 sequence is CASSGFGQVKNIQYF. CDR3 bases: TGTGCCAGCAGCGGTTTCGGACAAGTCAAAAACATTCAGTACTTC.

This chain uses TRBV9 with TRBJ2-7, with TRBD1 identical over 7 bases. The CDR3 is 16 amino acids. Losses at the gene ends were 3 bases for V and 6 bases for J; bases not matched to a gene: 15. From germline, CDR1 is SGDLS and CDR2 YYNGEE. The CDR3 protein is CASSASQGEARGEQYF. CDR3 coding DNA: TGTGCCAGCAGCGCCTCTCAGGGGGAAGCGAGGGGCGAGCAGTACTTC.

This clonotype was found many times. The chain employs TRBV7-6 and TRBJ2-7; the D is unclear. CDR3 length: 15 residues. Germline CDR1 and CDR2: SGHVS and FNYEAQ. Trimming shortened V by 0 bases and J by 1 base, and 10 bases separated the two germline ends. This CDR3 reads CASSLAGPTSYEQYF. CDR3 DNA sequence: TGTGCCAGCAGCTTAGCTGGCCCGACGTCCTACGAGCAGTACTTC.

The J gene is TRBJ2-7, the V gene TRBV6-5; tentatively, D is TRBD1 (6 bases). The CDR3 is 14 residues long. Germline V CDR1 and CDR2: MNHEY, SVGAGI. The V and J ends lost 1 base and 2 bases respectively, with 9 bases between them. The CDR3 here is CASSYYAGAYEQYF. The CDR3 nucleotides read TGTGCCAGCAGTTACTATGCAGGGGCCTACGAGCAGTACTTC.